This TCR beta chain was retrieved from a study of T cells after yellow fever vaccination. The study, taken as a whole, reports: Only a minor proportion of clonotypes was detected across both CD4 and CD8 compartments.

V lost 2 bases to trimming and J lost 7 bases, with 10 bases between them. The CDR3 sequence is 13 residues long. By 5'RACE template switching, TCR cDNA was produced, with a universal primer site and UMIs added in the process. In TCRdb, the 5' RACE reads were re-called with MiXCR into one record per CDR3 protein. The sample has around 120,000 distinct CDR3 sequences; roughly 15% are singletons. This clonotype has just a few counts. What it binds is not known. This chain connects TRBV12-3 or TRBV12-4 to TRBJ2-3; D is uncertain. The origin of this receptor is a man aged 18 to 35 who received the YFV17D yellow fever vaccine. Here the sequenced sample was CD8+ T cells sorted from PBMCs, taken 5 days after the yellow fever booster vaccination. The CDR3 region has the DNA TGTGCCAGCAGTTTACAGGCCGGTCATACGCAGTATTTT. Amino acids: CASSLQAGHTQYF.